This T cell receptor (beta chain) was identified in a study of blood T cell repertoires in COVID-19. Whole-study context: Nucleic acid was either cDNA or gDNA, and it came from T cells, B-cell-depleted T cells, or PBMCs.

Authors' methods: Nucleated cell counts were estimated from reference gene primer amplification. Profiled with immunoSEQ multiplex PCR; TCRdb holds only in-frame clones, not every one. The D gene and trimming were derived from the DNA, and the V and J assignments and clone size from that table. The top ten clones hold about 1.4% of a sample with 440,000 or so clones, approximately 90% of them seen once. Seattle cases were enrolled at active infection and followed longitudinally. The germline V gene encodes CDR1 GTSNPN and CDR2 SVGIG (reference sequence). Between the trimmed V and J ends, which lost 0 bases and 4 bases, there was a span of 10 bases. The CDR3 spans 14 residues.

The chain employs TRBV30 and TRBJ1-5; D is undetermined. The specimen was peripheral blood. This clonotype originated in a woman aged 40 to 49 with COVID-19, enrolled during active disease. CDR3 bases: TGTGCCTGGAGTGTATCTAGCAGAAATCAGCCCCAGCATTTT. Translation: CAWSVSSRNQPQHF.